One and the same sample provided the 8 T cell receptor beta chains below, sequenced in a study of regulatory T cells in long-lasting Graves disease. Both iRepertoire HTBI primers and Arm-PCR of CDR3 regions were used to build the TCR beta libraries. TCRdb processed the multiplex PCR reads anew with MiXCR; each CDR3 protein has one entry. The data contain 420,000 or so distinct CDR3 sequences, approximately 16% of them singletons. The time point here: newly diagnosed GD, antithyroid drugs for less than 3 months. Making the TCR library involved RNA that had been extracted from PBMCs. This sample was also put to use in a study of T cells in Graves' hyperthyroidism and ophthalmopathy.

The material sequenced was peripheral blood mononuclear cells (PBMCs), taken at new diagnosis, from a patient treated with antithyroid drugs. These receptor sequences come from a woman under 30 with Graves disease.

At least ten counts were recorded for this clonotype. The chain links TRBV3-1 to TRBJ2-7; D is unresolved. Trimming stripped 1 base from V and 4 bases from J, with 5 bases between. CDR1 and CDR2 (germline): LGHDT, YNNKEL (reference sequence). This CDR3 has 12 residues. CDR3 nucleotides: TGTGCCAGCAGCCAAGCTGCTTACGAGCAGTACTTC. Translating gives CASSQAAYEQYF.

This clonotype was detected only a few times. The rearrangement joins TRBV12-3 or TRBV12-4 to TRBJ2-1, with TRBD2 matching 7 bases. The CDR3 consists of 15 residues. The V segment lost 4 bases and the J segment 7 bases; nucleotides outside the gene matches: 10. In DNA, the CDR3 is TGTGCCAGCAGTTGGCAAGCGGGGTTTGGGAATGAGCAGTTCTTC. It is translated as CASSWQAGFGNEQFF.

This CDR3 reads CSAREFEGINSPLHF. The CDR3 region has the DNA TGCAGTGCTAGAGAGTTTGAGGGGATTAATTCACCCCTCCACTTT. This sequence joins TRBV20-1 and TRBJ1-6; the D gene is possibly TRBD1 (5 bases). This CDR3 has 15 amino acids. Looked up from germline, CDR1 is DFQATT and CDR2 is SNEGSKA (reference sequence). Trimming took off 0 bases at V and 6 bases at J, with 12 bases between the two ends.

This clonotype was recorded a few times. The gene calls are TRBV14 and TRBJ2-1; TRBD2 agrees at 8 bases. The CDR3 is 14 amino acids. Germline trimming cut 3 bases from V and 6 bases from J; bases unmatched to any gene: 4. Looked up from germline, CDR1 is SGHDN and CDR2 is FVKESK. CDR3 nucleotides: TGTGCCAGCAGCCATAGCGGGGCTTTCAATGAGCAGTTCTTC. Translation: CASSHSGAFNEQFF.

This clonotype turned up a few times. This chain joins TRBV30 and TRBJ1-5, with D tentatively TRBD1 (5 bases). This CDR3 has 14 residues. V shed 2 bases and J shed 6 bases, with 14 bases lying between them. CDR1 GTSNPN and CDR2 SVGIG come from the germline V gene (reference sequence). In DNA, the CDR3 is TGTGCCTGGAGTAGGGGATCCCGCATTCAGCCCCAGCATTTT. Protein sequence: CAWSRGSRIQPQHF.

The genes are TRBV19 and TRBJ2-1; TRBD1 agrees at 7 bases. CDR1 is LNHDA and CDR2 is SQIVND in the germline V gene (reference sequence). The CDR3 spans 16 residues. J lost 4 bases, V lost 4 bases, and 10 bases had no gene match. The CDR3 nucleotides read TGTGCCAGTAGTAGGTTCCGTGGGACAGCTTACAATGAGCAGTTCTTC. This codes for CASSRFRGTAYNEQFF. The variable domain in full, with the rest retrieved from reference TRBV19 and TRBJ2-1, is DGGITQSPKYLFRKEGQNVTLSCEQNLNHDAMYWYRQDPGQGLRLIYYSQIVNDFQKGDIAEGYSVSREKKESFPLTVTSAQKNPTAFYLCASSRFRGTAYNEQFFGPGTRLTVL.

The gene calls are TRBV28 and TRBJ2-3; 11 positions agree with TRBD2. The V gene end was trimmed by 4 bases and the J gene end by 2 bases; junction bases not matched to a gene: 11. This CDR3 contains 18 residues. The germline V gene encodes CDR1 MDHEN and CDR2 SYDVKM. CDR3 residues: CASSSLSGRADNTDTQYF. DNA for the CDR3: TGTGCCAGCAGTTCTCTTAGCGGGAGGGCCGATAACACAGATACGCAGTATTTT.

This clonotype has just a few counts. J is TRBJ2-1 and V is TRBV7-9, with TRBD2 identical over 7 bases. The germline V gene has CDR1 SEHNR and CDR2 FQNEAQ (reference sequence). Trimming took 2 bases from V and 1 from J; bases not matched to a gene: 5. The CDR3 is 16 amino acids. CDR3 sequence: CASSLPLAGSYNEQFF. The CDR3 coding sequence is TGTGCCAGCAGCTTACCCTTAGCGGGTTCCTACAATGAGCAGTTCTTC.